The 24 T cell receptor beta chains below all came from one sample that was sequenced in a study of technical replicates of blood from a few donors. The assay was immunoSEQ multiplex PCR, and TCRdb's table has in-frame clones only and misses some. The sample consists of around 83,000 clones, 94% of them appearing once. Specimen: T cells isolated from PBMCs. The origin of the receptors is a human donor in good health.

The rearrangement uses TRBV7-9 and TRBJ2-2, with a weak D call TRBD1 (5 bases). The CDR3 length is 17 residues. The V end lost 6 bases, the J end lost 2 bases, and 19 bases lay between the germline ends. Germline-derived CDR1 and CDR2 are SEHNR and FQNEAQ (reference sequence). DNA for the CDR3: TGTGCCAGCAGAAAGGGTTGGTTGGGGCCTAACACCGGGGAGCTGTTTTTT. Amino acids: CASRKGWLGPNTGELFF.

This rearrangement joins TRBV13 to TRBJ1-5; no definite D call. Germline V gene sequence: CDR1 PRHDT, CDR2 FYEKMQ (reference sequence). The CDR3 extends over 12 amino acids. The V gene lost 4 bases and the J gene lost 5 bases, with 6 bases spanning the gap. CDR3 amino acids: CASSSGDQPQHF. Written as DNA, the CDR3 is TGTGCCAGCAGCTCCGGTGATCAGCCCCAGCATTTT.

The CDR3 sequence is CASSLRSSGRLSTDTQYF. For the CDR3, the DNA is TGTGCCAGCAGCTTAAGGTCTAGCGGGAGGTTGAGCACAGATACGCAGTATTTT. The chain uses TRBV7-9 and TRBJ2-3; TRBD2 matches at 11 bases. The CDR3 runs 18 residues. Losses at the gene ends were 2 bases for V and 0 bases for J; bases not matched to a gene: 7. Per the germline V gene, CDR1 is SEHNR and CDR2 is FQNEAQ (reference sequence).

The genes are TRBV2 and TRBJ2-5; tentative D call: TRBD1 (6 bases). The ends were cut back, 6 bases at V and 4 bases at J, with 15 bases in the middle. Germline values: CDR1 SNHLY, CDR2 FYNNEI. The CDR3 spans 14 residues. The CDR3 DNA sequence: TGTGCCAGCAGCATCCAGGGGCCGGGAGAGACCCAGTACTTC. It yields the protein CASSIQGPGETQYF. Full variable domain (rest looked up from reference TRBV2 and TRBJ2-5): EPEVTQTPSHQVTQMGQEVILRCVPISNHLYFYWYRQILGQKVEFLVSFYNNEISEKSEIFDDQFSVERPDGSNFTLKIRSTKLEDSAMYFCASSIQGPGETQYFGPGTRLLVL.

This sequence joins TRBV4-1 and TRBJ2-1, with 14 bases lining up with TRBD2. Germline CDR1 MGHRA, CDR2 YSYEKL. J lost 8 bases, V lost 2 bases, and 5 bases had no gene match. The CDR3 has 16 amino acids. As DNA, the CDR3 is TGCGCCAGCAGCCAACGGGGACTAGCGGGAGAGGATGAGCAGTTCTTC. It specifies CASSQRGLAGEDEQFF.

This clone was detected once. The chain carries TRBV4-1 and TRBJ2-1; D may be TRBD1 (6 bases). Germline V gene sequence: CDR1 MGHRA, CDR2 YSYEKL. V lost 1 base, J lost 0 bases, and 13 bases lay in between. The CDR3 runs 17 residues. CDR3 residues: CASSQATVGGSYNEQFF. CDR3 bases: TGCGCCAGCAGCCAAGCGACCGTAGGGGGCTCCTACAATGAGCAGTTCTTC.

This chain links TRBV7-8 with TRBJ2-7; 8 nucleotides align to TRBD1. The CDR3 loop spans 12 amino acids. Germline CDR1 and CDR2: SGHVS and FQNEAQ. Trimming took 4 bases from V and 9 from J; bases not matched to a gene: 5. The CDR3 protein is CASSSGQEPQYF. The CDR3 nucleotides read TGTGCCAGCAGCTCGGGACAGGAACCGCAGTACTTC.

The rearrangement uses TRBV30 and TRBJ1-6; TRBD1 agrees at 8 bases. The CDR3 totals 18 residues. V lost 8 bases and J lost 0; bases outside the gene matches: 15. Per the germline V gene, CDR1 is GTSNPN and CDR2 is SVGIG (reference sequence). The CDR3 loop is CASLRDRQTGSYNSPLHF. Here the CDR3 DNA reads TGTGCCAGCCTCCGGGACAGGCAAACGGGCTCCTATAATTCACCCCTCCACTTT. Full variable domain (remainder filled in from reference TRBV30 and TRBJ1-6): SQTIHQWPATLVQPVGSPLSLECTVEGTSNPNLYWYRQAAGRGLQLLFYSVGIGQISSEVPQNLSASRPQDRQFILSSKKLLLSDSGFYLCASLRDRQTGSYNSPLHFGNGTRLTVT.

This clone was picked up one time. The chain couples TRBV7-6 to TRBJ2-7; 9 bases match TRBD1. Germline V CDR1 and CDR2: SGHVS, FNYEAQ. The CDR3 totals 15 residues. V trimming: 4 bases; J trimming: 2 bases; junction bases outside the gene matches: 6. The CDR3 DNA follows: TGTGCCAGCAGCTCCGGACAGGGGCGAACCTACGAGCAGTACTTC. Its protein is CASSSGQGRTYEQYF.

The sample holds one count of this clone. The CDR3 is CASTKGTPGLGYEQYF. CDR3 sequence (DNA): TGTGCCAGCACCAAAGGGACTCCGGGACTTGGGTACGAGCAGTACTTC. The chain combines TRBV27 with TRBJ2-7; possible D gene TRBD2, 6 bases. V shed 7 bases and J shed 4 bases, with 23 bases lying between them. There are 16 residues in the CDR3. Germline-derived CDR1 and CDR2 are MNHEY and SMNVEV (reference sequence).

This rearrangement joins TRBV7-6 to TRBJ2-3, with TRBD2 matching over 8 bases. V lost 2 bases and J lost 2; bases outside the gene matches: 9. The CDR3 totals 17 residues. Germline V gene sequence: CDR1 SGHVS, CDR2 FNYEAQ. The CDR3 coding sequence is TGTGCCAGCAGCTTAAGCTCGGGAGGGCCCGTCACAGATACGCAGTATTTT. As protein: CASSLSSGGPVTDTQYF.

V gene TRBV2 combines with J gene TRBJ2-1; no reliable D call. The CDR3 spans 13 residues. V was shortened by 6 bases and J by 3 bases, with 9 bases between the two germline ends. Germline V gene data show CDR1 as SNHLY and CDR2 as FYNNEI. The CDR3 sequence: CASRWADYNEQFF. The CDR3 DNA follows: TGTGCCAGCAGATGGGCAGACTACAATGAGCAGTTCTTC.

The chain is built from TRBV7-9 and TRBJ1-2; 8 bases fit TRBD1. The germline gives CDR1 SEHNR, CDR2 FQNEAQ (reference sequence). V lost 5 bases to trimming and J lost 7 bases; unmatched junction nucleotides: 9. The CDR3 extends over 14 amino acids. CDR3 loop: CASSPYAGGGGYTF. The CDR3 region has the DNA TGTGCCAGCAGCCCCTACGCAGGGGGCGGTGGCTACACCTTC.

The chain combines TRBV21-1 with TRBJ1-2; the table's D call, TRBD1, was not checked against the DNA. TRBV21-1 is a pseudogene. This CDR3 comprises 17 residues. CDR3 bases: TGTGCCAGCAGCAAAGACATATACCTGGGGGCCGGCTATGGCTACACCTTC. It is translated as CASSKDIYLGAGYGYTF.

V is TRBV6-1 and J is TRBJ1-3; 8 positions agree with TRBD1. Trimming cost V 8 bases and J 8 bases; bases outside gene matches: 8. Germline loops: CDR1 MNHNS, CDR2 SASEGT. CDR3 size: 13 residues. The CDR3 reads CASHRTGKDTIYF. The CDR3 bases are TGTGCCAGCCACCGGACAGGGAAGGACACCATATATTTT.

This chain joins TRBV9 and TRBJ2-7, with 16 bases fitting TRBD2. CDR3 length: 19 residues. Germline loops: CDR1 SGDLS, CDR2 YYNGEE. The J segment lost 1 base and the V segment lost 4 bases, leaving 11 bases of the junction unmatched. The DNA for the CDR3 is TGTGCCAGCAGCCCTAGGTCGGGACTAGCGGGAGGGCCATCCTACGAGCAGTACTTC. Translating it yields CASSPRSGLAGGPSYEQYF. The full variable domain, rest sourced from reference TRBV9 and TRBJ2-7, is DSGVTQTPKHLITATGQRVTLRCSPRSGDLSVYWYQQSLDQGLQFLIQYYNGEERAKGNILERFSAQQFPDLHSELNLSSLELGDSALYFCASSPRSGLAGGPSYEQYFGPGTRLTVT.

The V call is TRBV5-6, the J call TRBJ2-3, with a tentative D call TRBD1 (6 bases). The CDR3 length is 14 residues. V dropped 3 bases and J dropped 0 bases, with 8 bases sitting between them. CDR1 SGHDT and CDR2 YYEEEE come from the germline V gene. The CDR3 is CASSWGPSTDTQYF. The DNA of the CDR3 is TGTGCCAGCAGCTGGGGGCCTAGCACAGATACGCAGTATTTT.

Written as DNA, the CDR3 is TGTGCCAGCAGCTTAGGGCGGGGACAGGGAAGTTGGTGGCAGTACTTC. Translating gives CASSLGRGQGSWWQYF. The chain links TRBV7-2 to TRBJ2-7; 9 bases fit TRBD1. CDR1 and CDR2 from the germline V gene are SGHTA and FQGNSA. Trimming removed 1 base from V and 9 bases from J; junction bases left unmatched: 13. The CDR3 has 16 residues.

This clone was seen once. This chain connects TRBV2 to TRBJ1-3; possible D gene TRBD1, 5 bases. V dropped 7 bases and J dropped 0 bases, with 13 bases sitting between them. The germline V gene has CDR1 SNHLY and CDR2 FYNNEI. This CDR3 region has 15 residues. In DNA form, the CDR3 reads TGTGCCAGCATTCCCGACAGTCTCTCTGGAAACACCATATATTTT. This translates into CASIPDSLSGNTIYF.

The chain recombines TRBV25-1 with TRBJ2-7, with no clear D. The germline CDR1 and CDR2 sequences are MGHDK and SYGVNS. V was trimmed by 0 bases and J by 0 bases, leaving 3 bases between them. The CDR3 has 13 residues. The CDR3 bases are TGTGCCAGCAGTGAATACAACTCCTACGAGCAGTACTTC. It translates to CASSEYNSYEQYF.

The V and J genes are TRBV27 and TRBJ1-1; D uncertain. V lost 4 bases and J lost 4, with 19 bases in between. CDR3 length equals 16 residues. Germline V CDR1 and CDR2: MNHEY, SMNVEV (reference sequence). CDR3 sequence: CASSSTLGGRGTEAFF. The DNA of the CDR3 is TGTGCCAGCAGTTCCACCCTGGGCGGGCGGGGCACTGAAGCTTTCTTT.

V gene TRBV6-5 combines with J gene TRBJ1-2; 9 bases agree with TRBD1. Germline loops: CDR1 MNHEY, CDR2 SVGAGI. The length of the CDR3 is 13 residues. Losses at the gene ends were 8 bases for V and 5 bases for J; bases not matched to a gene: 6. CDR3 residues: CASAWTGEYGYTF. DNA for the CDR3: TGTGCCAGCGCCTGGACAGGGGAGTATGGCTACACCTTC.

The rearrangement joins TRBV29-1 to TRBJ2-3; TRBD1 matches at 8 bases. The CDR3 is 13 amino acids. Germline assignment: CDR1 SQVTM and CDR2 ANQGSEA. J lost 4 bases, V lost 3 bases, and 3 bases had no gene match. The CDR3 sequence is CSVDDRGSDTQYF. Here the CDR3 DNA reads TGCAGCGTTGATGACAGGGGTTCAGATACGCAGTATTTT.

This chain links TRBV28 with TRBJ2-3; D gene ambiguous. CDR1 is MDHEN and CDR2 is SYDVKM in the germline V gene. V lost 2 bases and J lost 6, with 6 bases in between. CDR3 length equals 12 residues. The CDR3 loop is CASSLLPDTQYF. CDR3 DNA: TGTGCCAGCAGTTTACTCCCCGATACGCAGTATTTT.